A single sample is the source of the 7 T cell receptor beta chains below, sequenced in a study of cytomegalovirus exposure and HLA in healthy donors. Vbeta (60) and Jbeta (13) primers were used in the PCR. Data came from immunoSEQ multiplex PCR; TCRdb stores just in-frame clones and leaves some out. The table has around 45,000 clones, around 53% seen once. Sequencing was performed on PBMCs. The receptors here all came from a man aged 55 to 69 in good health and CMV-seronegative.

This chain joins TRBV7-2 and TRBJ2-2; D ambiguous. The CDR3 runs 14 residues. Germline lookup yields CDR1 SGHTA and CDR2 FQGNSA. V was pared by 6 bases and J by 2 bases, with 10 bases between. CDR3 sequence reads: CASRAGFNTGELFF. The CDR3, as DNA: TGTGCCAGCAGGGCCGGGTTTAACACCGGGGAGCTGTTTTTT.

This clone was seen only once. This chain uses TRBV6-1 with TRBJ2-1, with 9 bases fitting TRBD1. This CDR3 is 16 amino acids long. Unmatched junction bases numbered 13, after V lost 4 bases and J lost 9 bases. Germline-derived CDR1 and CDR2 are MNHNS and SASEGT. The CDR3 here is CASSGGPGTGLFEQFF. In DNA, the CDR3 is TGTGCCAGCAGTGGGGGGCCGGGGACAGGGCTTTTTGAGCAGTTCTTC.

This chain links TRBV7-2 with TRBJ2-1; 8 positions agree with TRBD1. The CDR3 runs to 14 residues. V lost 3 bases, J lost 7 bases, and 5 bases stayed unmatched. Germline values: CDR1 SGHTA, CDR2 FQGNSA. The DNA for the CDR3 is TGTGCCAGCAGCTTCAGAACAGGGGGTAATGAGCAGTTCTTC. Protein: CASSFRTGGNEQFF.

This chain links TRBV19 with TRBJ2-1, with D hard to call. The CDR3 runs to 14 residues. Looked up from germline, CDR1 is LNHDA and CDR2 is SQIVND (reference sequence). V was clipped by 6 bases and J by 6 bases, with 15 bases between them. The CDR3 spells CASRPLDLGNEQFF. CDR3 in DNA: TGTGCCAGTAGGCCGCTAGACTTGGGCAATGAGCAGTTCTTC.

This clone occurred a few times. The DNA of the CDR3 is TGTGCCAGCAGCTTCTACCAGGGGAATGAGCAGTTCTTC. Protein: CASSFYQGNEQFF. V gene TRBV7-8 combines with J gene TRBJ2-1; D possibly corresponds to TRBD1 (6 bases). V gave up 3 bases and J gave up 7 bases, with 10 bases separating them. CDR1 and CDR2 from the germline V gene are SGHVS and FQNEAQ. The CDR3 contains 13 residues.

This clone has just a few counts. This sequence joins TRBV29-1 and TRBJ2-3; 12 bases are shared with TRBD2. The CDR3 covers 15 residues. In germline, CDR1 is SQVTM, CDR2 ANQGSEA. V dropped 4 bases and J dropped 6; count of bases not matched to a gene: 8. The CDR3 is CSVALGLAGTDTQYF. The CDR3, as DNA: TGCAGCGTTGCCCTCGGACTAGCGGGAACCGATACGCAGTATTTT.

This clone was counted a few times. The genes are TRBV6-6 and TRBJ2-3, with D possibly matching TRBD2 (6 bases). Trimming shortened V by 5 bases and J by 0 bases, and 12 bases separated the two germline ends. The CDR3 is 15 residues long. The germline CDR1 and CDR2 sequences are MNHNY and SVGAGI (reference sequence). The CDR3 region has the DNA TGTGCCAGCAGTCCCCTAGCGACTAGCACAGATACGCAGTATTTT. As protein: CASSPLATSTDTQYF.